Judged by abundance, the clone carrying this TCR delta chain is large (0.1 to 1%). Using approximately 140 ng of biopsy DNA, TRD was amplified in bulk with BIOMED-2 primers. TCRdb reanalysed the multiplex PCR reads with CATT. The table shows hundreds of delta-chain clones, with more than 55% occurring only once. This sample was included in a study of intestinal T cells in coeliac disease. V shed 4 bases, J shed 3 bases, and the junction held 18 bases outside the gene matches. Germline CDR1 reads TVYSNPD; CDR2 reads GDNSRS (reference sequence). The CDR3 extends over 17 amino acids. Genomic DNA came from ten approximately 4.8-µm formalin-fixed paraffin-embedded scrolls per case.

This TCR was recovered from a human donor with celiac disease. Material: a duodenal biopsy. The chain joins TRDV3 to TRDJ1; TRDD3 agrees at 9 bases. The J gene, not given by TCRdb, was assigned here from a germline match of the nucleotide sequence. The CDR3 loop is CASLIRTNWGKPDKLIF. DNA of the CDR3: TGTGCCTCCTTAATACGGACTAACTGGGGGAAACCCGATAAACTCATCTTT.